This TCR beta chain is drawn from a study of blood T cell repertoires in COVID-19. Study-level information: In each case, the material was cDNA or gDNA derived from T cells, B-cell-depleted T cells, or PBMCs.

Germline CDR1 and CDR2: LNHDA and SQIVND (reference sequence). The CDR3 is made up of 14 amino acids. Regarding this clone: The junction does not match germline at one end; this may be a read error.

Authors' analysis steps: Amplification of reference gene primers was used by the study to estimate nucleated cell counts. Sequencing used immunoSEQ multiplex PCR; TCRdb keeps in-frame clones, though not all of them. V, J and clone size reflect that table, while D and trimming were determined from the DNA. The sample includes a few hundred thousand clones, 84% of them seen just once. Sample: peripheral blood. This sequence was found in a human donor in a cohort sampled during active COVID-19. The V and J genes are TRBV19 and TRBJ1-5; tentative D call: TRBD1 (5 bases). The CDR3 sequence: CASSISGLSQPQHF. The CDR3 nucleotides read TGTGCTAGTAGTATATCAGGGTTAAGTCAGCCCCAGCATTTT.